This TCR beta chain stems from a study of technical replicates of blood from a handful of donors. Data came from immunoSEQ multiplex PCR; TCRdb stores just in-frame clones and leaves some out. The sample lists some 77,000 clones; roughly 85% were seen once. Germline CDR1 is SGDLS and CDR2 is YYNGEE. After removal of 0 bases from V and 3 bases from J, the junction contained 0 bases not matched to a gene. CDR3 length: 14 amino acids. This receptor was identified in a human donor in good health. Some clones in this sample may be carry-over from other donors' samples. V usage is TRBV9 and J usage is TRBJ2-5; 9 positions match TRBD2. Sample: PBMCs. As DNA, the CDR3 is TGTGCCAGCAGCGTAGTAGCGGGAGAAGAGACCCAGTACTTC. Its protein is CASSVVAGEETQYF.